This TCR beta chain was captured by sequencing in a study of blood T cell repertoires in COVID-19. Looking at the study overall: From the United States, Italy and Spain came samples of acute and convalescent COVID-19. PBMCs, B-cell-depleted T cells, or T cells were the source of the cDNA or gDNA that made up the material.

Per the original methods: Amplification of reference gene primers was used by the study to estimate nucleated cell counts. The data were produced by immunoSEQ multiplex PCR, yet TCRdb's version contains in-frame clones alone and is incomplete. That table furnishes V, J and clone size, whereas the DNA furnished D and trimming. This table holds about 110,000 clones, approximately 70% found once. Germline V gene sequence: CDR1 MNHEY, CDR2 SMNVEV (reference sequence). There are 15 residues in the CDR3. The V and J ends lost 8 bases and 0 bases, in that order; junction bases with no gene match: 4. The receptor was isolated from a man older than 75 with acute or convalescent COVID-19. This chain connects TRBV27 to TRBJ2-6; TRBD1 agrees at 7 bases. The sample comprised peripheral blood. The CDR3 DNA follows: TGTGCCAGCTGGGACAGTCCCTCTGGGGCCAACGTCCTGACTTTC. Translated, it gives CASWDSPSGANVLTF. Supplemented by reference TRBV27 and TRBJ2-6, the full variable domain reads EAQVTQNPRYLITVTGKKLTVTCSQNMNHEYMSWYRQDPGLGLRQIYYSMNVEVTDKGDVPEGYKVSRKEKRNFPLILESPSPNQTSLYFCASWDSPSGANVLTFGAGSRLTVL.